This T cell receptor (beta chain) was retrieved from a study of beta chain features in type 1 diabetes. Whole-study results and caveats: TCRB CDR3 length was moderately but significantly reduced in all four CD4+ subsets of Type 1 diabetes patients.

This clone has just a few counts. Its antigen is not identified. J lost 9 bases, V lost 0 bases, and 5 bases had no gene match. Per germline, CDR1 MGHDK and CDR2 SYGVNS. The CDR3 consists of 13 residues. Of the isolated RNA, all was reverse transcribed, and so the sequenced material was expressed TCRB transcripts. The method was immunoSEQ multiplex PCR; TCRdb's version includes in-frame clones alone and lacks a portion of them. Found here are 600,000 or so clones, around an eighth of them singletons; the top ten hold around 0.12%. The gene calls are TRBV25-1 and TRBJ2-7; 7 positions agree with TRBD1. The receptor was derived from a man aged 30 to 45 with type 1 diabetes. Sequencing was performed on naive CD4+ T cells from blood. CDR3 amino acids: CASSEYGTAVQYF. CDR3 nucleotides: TGTGCCAGCAGTGAATACGGGACAGCCGTGCAGTACTTC.